Each of the 3 T cell receptor beta chains below was sequenced from the same sample in a study of CD8 T cells in ankylosing spondylitis. One entry per CDR3 protein, called by TCRdb with MiXCR from the 5' RACE reads. The sample has under 300,000 distinct CDR3 sequences; about 10% are singletons. The specimen was blood, either unsorted or a sorted T cell fraction (not recorded which). These receptors were obtained from a male donor with ankylosing spondylitis or in good health (not recorded which).

This clonotype showed up many times. The chain carries TRBV6-1 and TRBJ2-1, with TRBD2 matching 14 bases. Losses at the gene ends were 3 bases for V and 9 bases for J; bases not matched to a gene: 4. There are 15 residues in the CDR3. Germline V gives CDR1 MNHNS, CDR2 SASEGT. DNA of the CDR3: TGTGCCAGCAGTGAGACTAGCGGGGGGGCCAGTGAGCAGTTCTTC. This encodes CASSETSGGASEQFF.

This clonotype was detected only a few times. The CDR3 loop is CASKGPGTDTQYF. As DNA, the CDR3 is TGCGCCAGCAAAGGACCGGGCACAGATACGCAGTATTTT. The chain uses TRBV10-1 and TRBJ2-3; D gene ambiguous. Germline assignment: CDR1 WNHNN and CDR2 SYGVQD (reference sequence). V dropped 7 bases and J dropped 1 base, with 9 bases sitting between them. There are 13 residues in the CDR3.

The rearrangement uses TRBV5-1 and TRBJ2-1, with D hard to call. V lost 0 bases to trimming and J lost 0 bases, with 16 bases between them. In germline, CDR1 is SGHRS, CDR2 YFSETQ. CDR3 length: 18 residues. The CDR3 region has the DNA TGCGCCAGCAGCTTGGCTCGAGTGGGGAAAAGCTCCTACAATGAGCAGTTCTTC. This gives the protein CASSLARVGKSSYNEQFF.